Following are 20 T cell receptor beta chains from one sample sequenced in a study of T cells in Graves' hyperthyroidism and ophthalmopathy. Amplification of TCR beta CDR3 regions used RNA as the template. The HTBI primer set drove a first-round RT-PCR of the TCR CDR3. Using its own MiXCR run on the multiplex PCR reads, TCRdb lists one record per CDR3 protein. This table holds about 640,000 distinct CDR3 sequences, around 21% found once. Input material: blood. All receptors come from a man younger than 40 with Graves' ophthalmopathy.

This clonotype showed up just a few times. The chain carries TRBV28 and TRBJ2-7; 10 nucleotides match TRBD2. The CDR3 runs 16 residues. Trimming at V came to 2 bases and at J to 6 bases, leaving 10 bases not matched to a gene. Germline values: CDR1 MDHEN, CDR2 SYDVKM. In nucleotides, the CDR3 is TGTGCCAGCAGTTTACTGACGCGGACTAGCGGAGGCGAGCAGTACTTC. Translated, it gives CASSLLTRTSGGEQYF.

The rearrangement links TRBV6-5 to TRBJ2-1, with no clear D. Trimming cost V 2 bases and J 9 bases, with 26 bases left between them. CDR1 and CDR2 (germline): MNHEY, SVGAGI. This CDR3 has 18 residues. The CDR3 sequence is CASSYPGLAREGSGEQFF. CDR3 in DNA: TGTGCCAGCAGTTACCCGGGTCTGGCGCGAGAAGGATCGGGTGAGCAGTTCTTC.

This clonotype turned up a few times. The rearrangement joins TRBV24-1 to TRBJ2-2; the match to TRBD2 covers 11 bases. Germline CDR1 KGHDR, CDR2 SFDVKD. V shed 4 bases and J 4 bases; nucleotides not matched to a gene: 13. This CDR3 contains 19 residues. In DNA, the CDR3 is TGTGCCACCAGTGACACCCCCGGGACTAGCGGAGGGGGCACCGGGGAGCTGTTTTTT. Translation: CATSDTPGTSGGGTGELFF.

In this sample, this clonotype turned up many times. J is TRBJ2-3 and V is TRBV28, with a possible D match to TRBD2 (5 bases). The CDR3 has 17 residues. Germline-derived CDR1 and CDR2 are MDHEN and SYDVKM. Trimming removed 2 bases at V and 0 bases at J, with 15 bases between. The CDR3 coding sequence is TGTGCCAGCAGTTTAATGTCTAGCTCTCGAAGCACAGATACGCAGTATTTT. Translation: CASSLMSSSRSTDTQYF. Full variable domain (remainder filled in from reference TRBV28 and TRBJ2-3): DVKVTQSSRYLVKRTGEKVFLECVQDMDHENMFWYRQDPGLGLRLIYFSYDVKMKEKGDIPEGYSVSREKKERFSLILESASTNQTSMYLCASSLMSSSRSTDTQYFGPGTRLTVL.

This clonotype came up many times. The chain joins TRBV7-9 to TRBJ2-7, with 13 positions matching TRBD2. The length of the CDR3 is 18 residues. V shed 2 bases, J shed 2 bases, and the junction held 9 bases outside the gene matches. The germline CDR1 and CDR2 sequences are SEHNR and FQNEAQ (reference sequence). The DNA for the CDR3 is TGTGCCAGCAGCTTACAGACTAGCGGGAGGCTAGGGACCTACGAGCAGTACTTC. This encodes CASSLQTSGRLGTYEQYF. Looking up the rest from reference TRBV7-9 and TRBJ2-7 gives the full variable domain: DTGVSQNPRHKITKRGQNVTFRCDPISEHNRLYWYRQTLGQGPEFLTYFQNEAQLEKSRLLSDRFSAERPKGSFSTLEIQRTEQGDSAMYLCASSLQTSGRLGTYEQYFGPGTRLTVT.

J is TRBJ1-5 and V is TRBV6-2 or TRBV6-3, with a tentative D call TRBD1 (5 bases). The CDR3 is 15 amino acids. CDR1 is MNHEY and CDR2 is SVGEGT in the germline V gene. Trimming stripped 5 bases from V and 2 bases from J, with 13 bases between. CDR3 nucleotides: TGTGCCAGCAGTGCTTGGGGCGCGGGCAATCAGCCCCAGCATTTT. Translated, it gives CASSAWGAGNQPQHF.

This clonotype came up a few times. The chain has TRBV7-9 and TRBJ2-2; 8 bases align to TRBD2. V was pared by 2 bases and J by 4 bases, with 6 bases of the junction left unmatched. The CDR3 spans 16 residues. Germline values: CDR1 SEHNR, CDR2 FQNEAQ (reference sequence). The CDR3 loop reads CASSLRREGLTGELFF. CDR3 nucleotide sequence: TGTGCCAGCAGCTTACGCCGGGAGGGCCTCACCGGGGAGCTGTTTTTT.

The chain couples TRBV18 to TRBJ2-7; a possible D gene is TRBD2 (5 bases). The CDR3 extends over 14 amino acids. V shed 3 bases and J shed 3 bases, with 12 bases lying between them. From germline, CDR1 is KGHSH and CDR2 LQKENI. CDR3 protein: CASSPRGSLYEQYF. Here the CDR3 DNA reads TGTGCCAGCTCACCCCGCGGGTCCCTCTACGAGCAGTACTTC.

This clonotype has just a few counts. J is TRBJ1-2 and V is TRBV4-1, with D possibly TRBD1 on 5 matching bases. The CDR3 is 14 residues long. CDR1 is MGHRA, CDR2 YSYEKL, per germline. The V gene lost 2 bases and the J gene lost 4 bases, with 11 bases spanning the gap. CDR3 DNA sequence: TGCGCCAGCAGCCAAACCCGGGGCGGCTATGGCTACACCTTC. Translated: CASSQTRGGYGYTF.

The genes are TRBV6-1 and TRBJ1-6, with 9 nucleotides matching TRBD1. V was pared by 6 bases and J by 8 bases, with 5 bases of the junction left unmatched. Germline V gene data show CDR1 as MNHNS and CDR2 as SASEGT. The CDR3 has 14 residues. The CDR3 bases are TGTGCCAGCAGGAGGACAGGGGTTTATTCACCCCTCCACTTT. It specifies CASRRTGVYSPLHF.

The chain couples TRBV18 to TRBJ2-7; tentative D call: TRBD1 (6 bases). The CDR3 extends over 15 amino acids. V was shortened by 2 bases and J by 0 bases, with 11 bases between the two germline ends. CDR1 KGHSH and CDR2 LQKENI come from the germline V gene. CDR3 amino acids: CASSPRAGASYEQYF. In nucleotides, the CDR3 is TGTGCCAGCTCACCAAGGGCAGGGGCCTCCTACGAGCAGTACTTC. The variable domain in full, with the rest retrieved from reference TRBV18 and TRBJ2-7, is NAGVMQNPRHLVRRRGQEARLRCSPMKGHSHVYWYRQLPEEGLKFMVYLQKENIIDESGMPKERFSAEFPKEGPSILRIQQVVRGDSAAYFCASSPRAGASYEQYFGPGTRLTVT.

A remark on this clonotype: Just one base apart from a much larger clone, this may be a read error. The chain joins TRBV18 to TRBJ1-3; D remains unclear. The CDR3 consists of 12 residues. Germline V gene lookup returns CDR1 KGHSH and CDR2 LQKENI. This CDR3 is CASSASGNAIYF. Here the CDR3 DNA reads TGTGCCAGCTCAGCCTCTGGAAACGCCATATATTTT.

This sequence joins TRBV4-2 and TRBJ2-1, with 8 bases aligning to TRBD2. V shed 1 base and J 5 bases; nucleotides not matched to a gene: 4. The CDR3 totals 15 residues. Germline V gene lookup returns CDR1 LGHNA and CDR2 YNFKEQ. CDR3: CASSQAGGPHNEQFF. DNA for the CDR3: TGTGCCAGCAGCCAAGCGGGAGGGCCCCACAATGAGCAGTTCTTC.

This clonotype occurred a few times. This clone may be a read error of a much larger clone one base away. The genes are TRBV25-1 and TRBJ2-7; tentative D call: TRBD2 (5 bases). Germline V lookup: CDR1 MGHDK, CDR2 SYGVNS. CDR3 size: 11 residues. The ends were cut back, 6 bases at V and 3 bases at J, with 6 bases in the middle. The CDR3 protein is CASRDFYEQYF. The CDR3 nucleotides read TGTGCCAGCAGGGACTTCTACGAGCAGTACTTC.

J is TRBJ2-7 and V is TRBV20-1; D possibly uses TRBD1 or TRBD2 (6 bases each). Germline values: CDR1 DFQATT, CDR2 SNEGSKA (reference sequence). The length of the CDR3 is 15 residues. V shed 6 bases and J shed 2 bases, with 20 bases lying between them. CDR3 protein: CSAQRPRRGTYEQYF. CDR3 in DNA: TGCAGTGCCCAGCGGCCGCGGAGGGGGACCTACGAGCAGTACTTC.

This clonotype was detected a few times. The chain has TRBV7-9 and TRBJ1-1; D is ambiguous. The ends were cut back, 5 bases at V and 6 bases at J, with 4 bases in the middle. The CDR3 contains 10 residues. Germline loops: CDR1 SEHNR, CDR2 FQNEAQ (reference sequence). The chain's CDR3 is CASSLSEAFF. In nucleotides, the CDR3 is TGTGCCAGCAGCCTTTCTGAAGCTTTCTTT.

V is TRBV9 and J is TRBJ2-3; either TRBD1 or TRBD2 may supply D (5 bases each). V lost 0 bases to trimming and J lost 5 bases, with 19 bases between them. Germline V gives CDR1 SGDLS, CDR2 YYNGEE. CDR3 length equals 17 residues. CDR3 in amino acids: CASSVDRGTPRRDTQYF. The CDR3 bases are TGTGCCAGCAGCGTAGATCGAGGGACCCCACGGCGAGATACGCAGTATTTT.

The rearrangement joins TRBV30 to TRBJ2-1; D is undetermined. Trimming took 5 bases from V and 8 from J, leaving 10 bases between them. The length of the CDR3 is 11 residues. CDR1 and CDR2 from the germline V gene are GTSNPN and SVGIG (reference sequence). The CDR3 protein is CAWSAVDEQFF. CDR3 sequence (DNA): TGTGCCTGGTCTGCTGTTGATGAGCAGTTCTTC.

This clonotype was detected only a few times. This rearrangement joins TRBV5-1 to TRBJ2-5; 7 bases match TRBD1. The ends lost 3 bases at V and 4 bases at J; junction bases unmatched: 6. The CDR3 consists of 14 residues. Germline lookup yields CDR1 SGHRS and CDR2 YFSETQ. CDR3 nucleotides: TGCGCCAGCAGCTCCGGGACAGTTACAGAGACCCAGTACTTC. This sequence encodes CASSSGTVTETQYF.

The rearrangement links TRBV10-2 to TRBJ2-7; TRBD2 might be the D (6 bases). Trimming cost V 8 bases and J 0 bases, with 14 bases left between them. CDR1 is WSHSY, CDR2 SAAADI, per germline. The CDR3 is made up of 14 amino acids. The CDR3 nucleotides read TGCGCCAGCTTAGGACGGGGGAGCTCCTACGAGCAGTACTTC. It specifies CASLGRGSSYEQYF.